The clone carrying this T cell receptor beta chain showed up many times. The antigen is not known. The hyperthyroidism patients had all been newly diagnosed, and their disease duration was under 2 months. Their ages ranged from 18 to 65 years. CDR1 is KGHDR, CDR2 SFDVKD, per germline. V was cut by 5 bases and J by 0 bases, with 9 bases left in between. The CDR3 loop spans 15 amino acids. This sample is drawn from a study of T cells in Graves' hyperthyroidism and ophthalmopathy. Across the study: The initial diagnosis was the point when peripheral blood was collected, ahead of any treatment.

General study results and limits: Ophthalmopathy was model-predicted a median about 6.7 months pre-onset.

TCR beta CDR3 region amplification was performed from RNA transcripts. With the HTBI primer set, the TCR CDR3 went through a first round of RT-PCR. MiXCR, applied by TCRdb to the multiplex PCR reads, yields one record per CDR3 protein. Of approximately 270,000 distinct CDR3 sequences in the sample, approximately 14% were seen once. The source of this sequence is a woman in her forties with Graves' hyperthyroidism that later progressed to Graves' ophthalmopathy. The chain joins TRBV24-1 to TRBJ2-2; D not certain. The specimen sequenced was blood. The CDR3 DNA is TGTGCCACCAGTGGAGATAGAGCGAACACCGGGGAGCTGTTTTTT. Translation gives CATSGDRANTGELFF.